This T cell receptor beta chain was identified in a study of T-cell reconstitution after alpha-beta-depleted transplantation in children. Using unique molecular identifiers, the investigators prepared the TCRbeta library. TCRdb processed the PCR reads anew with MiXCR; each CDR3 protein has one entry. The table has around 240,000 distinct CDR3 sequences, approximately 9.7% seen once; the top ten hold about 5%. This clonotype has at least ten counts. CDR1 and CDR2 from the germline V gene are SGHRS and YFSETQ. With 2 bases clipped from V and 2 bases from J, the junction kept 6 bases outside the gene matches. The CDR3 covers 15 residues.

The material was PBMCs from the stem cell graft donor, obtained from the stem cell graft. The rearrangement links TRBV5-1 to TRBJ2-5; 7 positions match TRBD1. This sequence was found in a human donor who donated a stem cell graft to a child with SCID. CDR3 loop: CASSFSPGGQETQYF. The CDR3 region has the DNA TGCGCCAGCAGCTTTTCCCCAGGGGGACAAGAGACCCAGTACTTC.